One TCR beta chain is described in this entry. This entry belongs to a study of T cells after yellow fever vaccination. There are 14 residues in the CDR3. J gave up 4 bases and V 3 bases, and 3 bases lay outside the gene matches. Germline V gene data show CDR1 as MNHNS and CDR2 as SASEGT. TCRdb passed the 5' RACE reads through MiXCR, listing each CDR3 protein once. The sample comprises a few hundred thousand distinct CDR3 sequences, roughly 17% of which are singletons, and 17% rests with the top ten. The source was PBMCs, collected more than 4 days after the first yellow fever vaccination. The chain employs TRBV6-1 and TRBJ2-3; TRBD1 matches at 8 bases. The receptor comes from a man aged 18 to 35 who received the YFV17D yellow fever vaccine. In nucleotides, the CDR3 is TGTGCCAGCAGTGACTACAGGGGGTCAGATACGCAGTATTTT. Its translation: CASSDYRGSDTQYF.